Below are 22 T cell receptor beta chains sequenced from a single sample in a study of CD8 T cells in ankylosing spondylitis. TCRdb itself ran the 5' RACE reads through MiXCR, one entry per CDR3 protein. In the table there are hundreds of thousands of distinct CDR3 sequences, 7% to 10% of which are singletons. Sequencing was done on a sample of blood, either unsorted or a sorted T cell fraction (not recorded which). The receptor set was obtained from a female donor with ankylosing spondylitis or in good health (not recorded which).

This clonotype was counted ten times or more. The chain links TRBV25-1 to TRBJ2-1, with TRBD2 matching 15 bases. The CDR3 totals 16 residues. The V gene's germline CDR1 is MGHDK and CDR2 SYGVNS. V gave up 5 bases and J gave up 10 bases; unmatched junction bases: 9. The CDR3 spells CASSRPGLAGGSEQFF. The CDR3 bases are TGTGCCAGCAGTAGGCCGGGACTAGCGGGGGGTTCGGAGCAGTTCTTC.

This clonotype was detected ten times or more. The chain links TRBV10-3 to TRBJ1-1, with D unresolved. V lost 4 bases to trimming and J lost 1 base, with 13 bases between them. Germline assignment: CDR1 ENHRY and CDR2 SYGVKD. The CDR3 length is 15 residues. CDR3 nucleotides: TGTGCCATCAGTGCGGAGGGCAGAAGGAACACTGAAGCTTTCTTT. Encoded protein: CAISAEGRRNTEAFF.

This clonotype was detected only a few times. This chain joins TRBV11-2 and TRBJ1-1; perhaps TRBD1 as D (5 bases). V was pared by 4 bases and J by 4 bases, with 16 bases between. This CDR3 spans 15 amino acids. The germline gives CDR1 SGHAT, CDR2 FQNNGV. The chain's CDR3 is CASSSAWGRGTEAFF. The CDR3 DNA reads as TGTGCCAGCAGCTCCGCGTGGGGTAGGGGCACTGAAGCTTTCTTT.

This clonotype occurred many times. The chain employs TRBV20-1 and TRBJ1-5, with 7 bases aligning to TRBD1. CDR3 length: 18 residues. J was trimmed by 2 bases and V by 1 base; bases with no gene match: 14. The germline V gene has CDR1 DFQATT and CDR2 SNEGSKA (reference sequence). As DNA, the CDR3 is TGCAGTGCTAGAGCGGGACAGAGGAGGGGGTATGGCAATCAGCCCCAGCATTTT. As protein: CSARAGQRRGYGNQPQHF.

V gene TRBV29-1 combines with J gene TRBJ2-3; no firm D call. The CDR3 has 14 residues. CDR1 is SQVTM and CDR2 is ANQGSEA in the germline V gene. The V and J ends lost 7 bases and 3 bases respectively, with 17 bases between them. DNA of the CDR3: TGCAGCGGGTCTCGACCTCCTCCGACAGATACGCAGTATTTT. This encodes CSGSRPPPTDTQYF.

This clonotype appeared many times. The gene calls are TRBV20-1 and TRBJ1-1, with a tentative D call TRBD1 (5 bases). Trimming took off 7 bases at V and 0 bases at J, with 12 bases between the two ends. The CDR3 contains 13 residues. Germline CDR1 and CDR2: DFQATT and SNEGSKA (reference sequence). CDR3 protein: CSVRNRMNTEAFF. For the CDR3, the DNA is TGCAGTGTTCGGAACAGGATGAACACTGAAGCTTTCTTT.

Points on this clonotype: A much larger clone lies one base from this, so it may be a read error. The chain carries TRBV7-2 and TRBJ2-3; maybe TRBD2 (5 bases). CDR1 is SGHTA, CDR2 FQGNSA, per germline. CDR3 length: 13 amino acids. With 2 bases removed from V and 6 bases from J, the gap between germline ends came to 9 bases. The CDR3 sequence is CASSLISGDTQYF. CDR3 nucleotides: TGTGCCAGCAGCTTAATTTCGGGGGATACGCAGTATTTT.

This clonotype appeared a few times. V usage is TRBV5-2 and J usage is TRBJ2-6; TRBD2 is the table's D call and was not checked against the DNA. TRBV5-2 corresponds to a pseudogene. The CDR3 totals 21 residues. In DNA, the CDR3 is TGTGCCAGCAACGATCTCTCACTAGCGGGAGGAGGGGTCCCTGGGGCCAACGTCCTGACTTTC. Encoded protein: CASNDLSLAGGGVPGANVLTF.

This clonotype showed up many times. The chain recombines TRBV29-1 with TRBJ1-1, with TRBD1 matching over 8 bases. V lost 4 bases, J lost 5 bases, and 3 bases stayed unmatched. Germline V gene lookup returns CDR1 SQVTM and CDR2 ANQGSEA. The CDR3 runs to 12 residues. CDR3 region: CSVGRGLTEAFF. DNA of the CDR3: TGCAGCGTTGGCAGGGGGCTTACTGAAGCTTTCTTT.

This clonotype appeared many times. The genes are TRBV20-1 and TRBJ2-1; D gene uncertain. Germline V gene data show CDR1 as DFQATT and CDR2 as SNEGSKA (reference sequence). V dropped 1 base and J dropped 8 bases, with 9 bases sitting between them. There are 12 residues in the CDR3. CDR3 sequence reads: CSARVLVDEQFF. In nucleotides, the CDR3 is TGCAGTGCTAGAGTTCTGGTCGATGAGCAGTTCTTC.

This clonotype was counted many times. The V and J genes are TRBV29-1 and TRBJ2-3, with D unclear. This CDR3 contains 14 residues. Between the trimmed V and J ends, which lost 4 bases and 4 bases, there was a span of 15 bases. Germline CDR1 and CDR2: SQVTM and ANQGSEA. For the CDR3, the DNA is TGCAGCGTTGCTGCTGAAGCTGGAGCAGATACGCAGTATTTT. This codes for CSVAAEAGADTQYF.

The rearrangement links TRBV2 to TRBJ2-3; D might be TRBD2 (6 bases). V gave up 0 bases and J gave up 4 bases, with 11 bases separating them. CDR1 is SNHLY, CDR2 FYNNEI, per germline. The CDR3 covers 15 residues. The chain's CDR3 is CASSEARTMADTQYF. As DNA, the CDR3 is TGTGCCAGCAGTGAAGCTAGGACTATGGCAGATACGCAGTATTTT.

This clonotype was seen many times. The chain carries TRBV7-6 and TRBJ2-5; 10 nucleotides align to TRBD2. This CDR3 spans 14 amino acids. J was trimmed by 4 bases and V by 5 bases; bases with no gene match: 4. Per the germline V gene, CDR1 is SGHVS and CDR2 is FNYEAQ. The CDR3 reads CASSHRLAGETQYF. The CDR3, as DNA: TGTGCCAGCAGCCACCGACTAGCGGGAGAGACCCAGTACTTC.

This clonotype came up many times. This rearrangement joins TRBV29-1 to TRBJ2-2; no definite D call. V gave up 5 bases and J gave up 4 bases, with 5 bases separating them. CDR1 is SQVTM and CDR2 is ANQGSEA in the germline V gene. CDR3 length equals 11 residues. CDR3 sequence (DNA): TGCAGCGTTTCATCCACCGGGGAGCTGTTTTTT. Its protein is CSVSSTGELFF.

The CDR3 sequence: CASSYGGPFSYEQYF. CDR3 coding DNA: TGTGCCAGCAGTTACGGGGGACCCTTCTCCTACGAGCAGTACTTC. V usage is TRBV6-5 and J usage is TRBJ2-7; D is perhaps TRBD1 or TRBD2 (5 bases each). This CDR3 is built from 15 residues. V dropped 2 bases and J dropped 0 bases, with 11 bases sitting between them. Germline CDR1 is MNHEY and CDR2 is SVGAGI.

This clonotype was counted ten times or more. The chain recombines TRBV20-1 with TRBJ2-1; 13 nucleotides align to TRBD2. The CDR3 is 18 residues long. V was clipped by 5 bases and J by 8 bases; unmatched bases: 18. Germline CDR1 DFQATT, CDR2 SNEGSKA (reference sequence). The CDR3 loop is CSAGLLAGGNPLTDEQFF. Here the CDR3 DNA reads TGCAGTGCTGGCCTACTAGCGGGAGGGAACCCTCTTACGGATGAGCAGTTCTTC.

Notes on this clonotype: This may arise from a read error, as a much more abundant clone is one base away. The V gene is TRBV5-5, the J gene TRBJ2-1; maybe TRBD1 (5 bases). CDR3 length: 13 amino acids. CDR1 SGHKS and CDR2 YYEKEE come from the germline V gene (reference sequence). The CDR3 DNA sequence: TGTGCCAGCAGTTCTGGGTGGGGCCTTGAGCAGCTCTTC. This sequence encodes CASSSGWGLEQLF.

This clonotype has a count of ten or more. The CDR3 bases are TGTGCCAGCAGCATATACGACAGGGTAAGCACCTACGAGCAGTACTTC. It yields the protein CASSIYDRVSTYEQYF. This rearrangement joins TRBV5-5 to TRBJ2-7, with 7 bases matching TRBD1. Germline CDR1 is SGHKS and CDR2 is YYEKEE (reference sequence). The junction had 12 bases not matched to a gene; V was cut back by 4 bases and J by 2 bases. The CDR3 runs 16 residues.

This clonotype was seen at least ten times. The chain has TRBV20-1 and TRBJ1-1, with TRBD1 identical over 7 bases. The V gene end was trimmed by 6 bases and the J gene end by 4 bases; junction bases not matched to a gene: 8. CDR1 is DFQATT, CDR2 SNEGSKA, per germline (reference sequence). The CDR3 has 13 residues. The CDR3: CSAPRQGTTEAFF. CDR3 sequence (DNA): TGCAGTGCCCCTCGACAGGGAACCACTGAAGCTTTCTTT.

J is TRBJ2-1 and V is TRBV5-1; 7 bases match TRBD2. CDR3 length equals 15 residues. The J segment lost 4 bases and the V segment lost 4 bases, leaving 8 bases of the junction unmatched. Germline V gene lookup returns CDR1 SGHRS and CDR2 YFSETQ. The CDR3 DNA reads as TGCGCCAGCAGCCTTCAACGGGGGGATTACAATGAGCAGTTCTTC. Translated: CASSLQRGDYNEQFF.

This clonotype was counted many times. The rearrangement joins TRBV4-3 to TRBJ2-3; D might be TRBD1 (6 bases). V was shortened by 4 bases and J by 4 bases, with 15 bases between the two germline ends. Germline-derived CDR1 and CDR2 are LGHNA and YSLEER. There are 15 residues in the CDR3. CDR3 DNA sequence: TGCGCCAGCAGCCCATTAGGGGGAGCGGCAGATACGCAGTATTTT. Translation gives CASSPLGGAADTQYF.

This clonotype came up many times. The chain uses TRBV28 and TRBJ1-5; 8 nucleotides agree with TRBD1. The CDR3 spans 12 residues. Germline CDR1 MDHEN, CDR2 SYDVKM. Losses at the gene ends were 10 bases for V and 6 bases for J; bases not matched to a gene: 5. Here the CDR3 reads CAITGGSQPQHF. DNA of the CDR3: TGTGCCATTACAGGGGGGAGTCAGCCCCAGCATTTT. The full variable domain, with the rest looked up from reference TRBV28 and TRBJ1-5, is DVKVTQSSRYLVKRTGEKVFLECVQDMDHENMFWYRQDPGLGLRLIYFSYDVKMKEKGDIPEGYSVSREKKERFSLILESASTNQTSMYLCAITGGSQPQHFGDGTRLSIL.